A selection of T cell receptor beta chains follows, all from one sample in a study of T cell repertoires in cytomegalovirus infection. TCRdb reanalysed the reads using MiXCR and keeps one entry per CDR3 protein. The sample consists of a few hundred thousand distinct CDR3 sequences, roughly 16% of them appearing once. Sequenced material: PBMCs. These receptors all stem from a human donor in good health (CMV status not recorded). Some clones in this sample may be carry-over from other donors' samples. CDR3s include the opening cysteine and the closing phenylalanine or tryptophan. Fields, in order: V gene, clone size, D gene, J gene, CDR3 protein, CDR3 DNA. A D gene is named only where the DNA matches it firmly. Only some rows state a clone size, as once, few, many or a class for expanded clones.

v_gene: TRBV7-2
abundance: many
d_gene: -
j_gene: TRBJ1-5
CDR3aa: CASSLIGGGGFHQPQHF
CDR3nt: TGTGCCAGCAGCCTTATTGGAGGGGGAGGGTTCCATCAGCCCCAGCATTTT

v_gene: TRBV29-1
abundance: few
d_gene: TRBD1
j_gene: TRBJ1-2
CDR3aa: CSVEGGGDRARYGYTF
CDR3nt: TGCAGCGTTGAAGGTGGAGGAGACAGGGCCCGTTATGGCTACACCTTC

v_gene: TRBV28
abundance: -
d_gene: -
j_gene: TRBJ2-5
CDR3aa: CASSPLAGLGETQYF
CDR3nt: TGTGCCAGCAGTCCGTTAGCCGGTCTGGGAGAGACCCAGTACTTC

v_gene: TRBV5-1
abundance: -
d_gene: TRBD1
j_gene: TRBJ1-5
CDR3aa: CASSLGDRQNQPQHF
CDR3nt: TGCGCCAGCAGCTTGGGGGACAGGCAAAATCAGCCCCAGCATTTT

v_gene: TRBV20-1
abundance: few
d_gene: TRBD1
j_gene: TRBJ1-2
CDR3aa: CSARDEGTGDGYTF
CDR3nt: TGCAGTGCTAGAGATGAAGGGACAGGGGATGGCTACACCTTC

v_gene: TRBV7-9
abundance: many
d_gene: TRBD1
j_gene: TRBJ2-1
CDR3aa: CASSSTGGSYNEQFF
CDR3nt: TGTGCCAGCAGCTCAACAGGGGGCTCCTACAATGAGCAGTTCTTC

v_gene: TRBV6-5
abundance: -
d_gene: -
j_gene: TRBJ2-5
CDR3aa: CASSLQGGIPETQYF
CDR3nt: TGTGCCAGCAGTCTCCAGGGGGGGATTCCAGAGACCCAGTACTTC

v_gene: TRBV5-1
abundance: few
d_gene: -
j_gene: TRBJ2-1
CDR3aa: CASSVQSSSYNEQFF
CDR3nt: TGCGCCAGCAGCGTTCAGTCGAGCTCCTACAATGAGCAGTTCTTC

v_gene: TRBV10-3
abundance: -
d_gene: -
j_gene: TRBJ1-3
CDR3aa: CAIILDSGNTIYF
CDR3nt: TGTGCCATCATTCTCGACAGTGGAAACACCATATATTTT

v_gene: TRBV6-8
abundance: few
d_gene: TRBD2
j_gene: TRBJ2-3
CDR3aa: CASSYSNGGVTDTQYF
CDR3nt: TGTGCCAGCAGTTACTCGAACGGGGGGGTCACAGATACGCAGTATTTT

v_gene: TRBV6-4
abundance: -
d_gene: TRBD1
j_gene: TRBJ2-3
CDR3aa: CASSFTGDTDTQYF
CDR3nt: TGTGCCAGCAGCTTTACAGGGGACACAGATACGCAGTATTTT

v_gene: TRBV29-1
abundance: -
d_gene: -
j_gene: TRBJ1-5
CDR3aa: CSVQTDGNQPQHF
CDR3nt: TGCAGCGTCCAGACGGACGGTAATCAGCCCCAGCATTTT

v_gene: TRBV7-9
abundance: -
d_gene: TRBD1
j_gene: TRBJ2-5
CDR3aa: CASSDRGRDTETLEQETQYF
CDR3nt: TGTGCCAGCAGCGATAGGGGGCGTGATACAGAAACCCTAGAACAAGAGACCCAGTACTTC

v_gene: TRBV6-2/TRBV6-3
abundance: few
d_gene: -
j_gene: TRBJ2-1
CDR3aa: CASTMGGPTYEQFF
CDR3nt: TGTGCCAGCACCATGGGGGGACCCACGTATGAGCAGTTCTTC

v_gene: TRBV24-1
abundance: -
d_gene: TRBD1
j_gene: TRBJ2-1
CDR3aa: CATSDPGQGDEQFF
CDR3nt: TGTGCCACCAGTGACCCGGGACAGGGGGACGAGCAGTTCTTC

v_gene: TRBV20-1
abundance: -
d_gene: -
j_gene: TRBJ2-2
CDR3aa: CSSRRASTGELFF
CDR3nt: TGCAGTTCTCGGAGGGCCAGCACCGGGGAGCTGTTTTTT

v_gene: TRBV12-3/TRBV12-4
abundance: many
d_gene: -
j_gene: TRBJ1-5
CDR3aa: CASSLEPYQPQHF
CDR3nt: TGTGCCAGCAGTTTAGAGCCCTACCAGCCCCAGCATTTT

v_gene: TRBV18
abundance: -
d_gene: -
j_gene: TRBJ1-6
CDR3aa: CASSPSGMGFGSPLHF
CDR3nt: TGTGCCAGCTCACCCTCAGGAATGGGATTCGGTTCACCCCTCCACTTT

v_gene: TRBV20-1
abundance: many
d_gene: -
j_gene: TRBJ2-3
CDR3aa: CSANTQFLDTQYF
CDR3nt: TGCAGTGCTAATACCCAATTCCTAGATACGCAGTATTTT

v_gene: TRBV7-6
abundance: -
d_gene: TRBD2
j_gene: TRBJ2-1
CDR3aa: CASSREVSGQFF
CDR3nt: TGTGCCAGCAGCCGGGAGGTTAGTGGGCAGTTCTTC

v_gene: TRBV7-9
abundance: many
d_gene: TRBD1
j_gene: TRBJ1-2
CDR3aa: CASSRPDRWEGGYTF
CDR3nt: TGTGCCAGCAGCCGCCCGGACAGGTGGGAAGGTGGCTACACCTTC

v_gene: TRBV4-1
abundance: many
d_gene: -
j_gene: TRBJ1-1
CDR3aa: CASSQDAGLTFYDTEAFF
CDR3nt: TGCGCCAGCAGCCAAGATGCGGGGCTAACCTTCTACGACACTGAAGCTTTCTTT

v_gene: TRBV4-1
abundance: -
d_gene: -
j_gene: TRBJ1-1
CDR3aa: CASSQVAGNPEAFF
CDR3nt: TGCGCCAGCAGCCAAGTCGCAGGGAACCCTGAAGCTTTCTTT

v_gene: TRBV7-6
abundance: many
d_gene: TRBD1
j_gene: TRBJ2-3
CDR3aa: CASSPPPTGAFRDTQYF
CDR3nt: TGTGCCAGCAGCCCACCCCCGACAGGGGCGTTTAGAGATACGCAGTATTTT

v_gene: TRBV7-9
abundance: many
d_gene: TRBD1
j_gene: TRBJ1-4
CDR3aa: CASSPRGQGDGNEKLFF
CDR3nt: TGTGCCAGCAGCCCGAGGGGACAGGGTGACGGTAATGAAAAACTGTTTTTT

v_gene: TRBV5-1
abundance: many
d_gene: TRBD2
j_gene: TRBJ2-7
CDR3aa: CASSSTTSVHEQYF
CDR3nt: TGCGCCAGCAGCTCAACAACTAGCGTCCACGAGCAGTACTTC

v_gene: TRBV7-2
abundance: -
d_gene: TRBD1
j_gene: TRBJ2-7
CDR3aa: CASSQGDRDQTYEQYF
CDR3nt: TGTGCCAGCAGCCAAGGGGACAGGGACCAGACCTACGAGCAGTACTTC